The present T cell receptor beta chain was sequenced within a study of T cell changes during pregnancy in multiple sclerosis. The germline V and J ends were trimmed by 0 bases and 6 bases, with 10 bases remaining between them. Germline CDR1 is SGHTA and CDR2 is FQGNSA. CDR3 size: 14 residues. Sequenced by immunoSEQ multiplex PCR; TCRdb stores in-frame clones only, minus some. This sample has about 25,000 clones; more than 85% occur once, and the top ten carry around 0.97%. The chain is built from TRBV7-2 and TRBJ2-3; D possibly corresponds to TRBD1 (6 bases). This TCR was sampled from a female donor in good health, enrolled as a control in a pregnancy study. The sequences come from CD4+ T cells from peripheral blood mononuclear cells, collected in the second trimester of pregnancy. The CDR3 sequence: CASSLARGTDTQYF. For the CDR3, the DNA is TGTGCCAGCAGCTTAGCCAGGGGAACGGATACGCAGTATTTT.